The 23 T cell receptor beta chains below were found in one sample sequenced in a study of shared clonotypes between healthy human individuals. Here immunoSEQ multiplex PCR was the method, and the copy in TCRdb shows in-frame clones only, minus some. Of about 1.4 million clones in the sample, roughly 96% were seen once. The sample consisted of naive CD4+ T cells sorted from blood. As to subset: CD45RA+ positively selected. Receptor source: a man under 40 in good health.

The CDR3 bases are TGTGCCAGCAGCGTCGGGGGCGATGCTGGAAACACCATATATTTT. Protein product: CASSVGGDAGNTIYF. The chain couples TRBV14 to TRBJ1-3, with a possible D match to TRBD1 (6 bases). Deletions cut 5 bases from V and 2 bases from J, with 13 bases between. The CDR3 spans 15 residues. Germline CDR1 and CDR2: SGHDN and FVKESK.

The chain has TRBV6-1 and TRBJ1-2, with TRBD1 as a possible D gene (6 bases). CDR3 length equals 15 residues. The germline CDR1 and CDR2 sequences are MNHNS and SASEGT. V lost 2 bases and J lost 0, with 10 bases in between. DNA for the CDR3: TGTGCCAGCAGTGAACGGAGGACAGCTAACTATGGCTACACCTTC. Translation gives CASSERRTANYGYTF.

The CDR3 reads CASSRALDQPQHF. CDR3 bases: TGTGCCAGCTCACGGGCCCTTGATCAGCCCCAGCATTTT. V gene TRBV18 combines with J gene TRBJ1-5, with D unclear. V gave up 4 bases and J gave up 5 bases, with 9 bases separating them. This CDR3 is 13 amino acids long. Germline V gene sequence: CDR1 KGHSH, CDR2 LQKENI.

This clone was counted a single time. The DNA for the CDR3 is TGCGCCAGCTGTAGGACTAGCGGGGGGCCAGAGACCCAGTACTTC. Its protein is CASCRTSGGPETQYF. The genes are TRBV5-1 and TRBJ2-5; 14 bases match TRBD2. CDR1 SGHRS and CDR2 YFSETQ come from the germline V gene. The junction had 6 bases not matched to a gene; V was cut back by 7 bases and J by 4 bases. The CDR3 covers 15 residues.

This chain uses TRBV10-3 with TRBJ2-2; D not resolved. V lost 8 bases to trimming and J lost 1 base, with 11 bases between them. Germline CDR1 reads ENHRY; CDR2 reads SYGVKD. The CDR3 length is 14 residues. The CDR3 coding sequence is TGTGCCATCGCGTCCGAAAGGAACACCGGGGAGCTGTTTTTT. Translating it yields CAIASERNTGELFF.

V is TRBV29-1 and J is TRBJ1-1; no clear D gene. Per germline, CDR1 SQVTM and CDR2 ANQGSEA. V was pared by 3 bases and J by 5 bases, with 13 bases between. The length of the CDR3 is 13 residues. The CDR3 DNA follows: TGCAGCGTTGAGAGGACCCAAAAAACTGAAGCTTTCTTT. Translation gives CSVERTQKTEAFF.

The chain recombines TRBV19 with TRBJ1-1; no clear D gene. Germline CDR1 LNHDA, CDR2 SQIVND (reference sequence). Trimming shortened V by 10 bases and J by 4 bases, and 22 bases separated the two germline ends. The CDR3 sequence is 15 residues long. The DNA of the CDR3 is TGTGCCATCTCGCTCCGGCGCGGTGGGGTCACTGAAGCTTTCTTT. It is translated as CAISLRRGGVTEAFF.

V and J are TRBV6-4 and TRBJ2-3; TRBD2 matches at 10 bases. Germline loops: CDR1 MRHNA, CDR2 SNTAGT. The length of the CDR3 is 16 residues. Trimming took 4 bases from V and 4 from J; bases not matched to a gene: 8. This chain's CDR3 is CASSALSSGSSDTQYF. Written as DNA, the CDR3 is TGTGCCAGCAGTGCCCTCTCTAGCGGGAGTTCAGATACGCAGTATTTT.

This clone turned up a few times. The V gene is TRBV7-3, the J gene TRBJ2-4; tentative D call: TRBD2 (5 bases). V shed 2 bases and J shed 2 bases, with 7 bases lying between them. The CDR3 length is 14 residues. The germline V gene has CDR1 SGHTA and CDR2 FQGTGA. CDR3 sequence reads: CASSLGGSKNIQYF. In DNA form, the CDR3 reads TGTGCCAGCAGCTTAGGAGGATCCAAAAACATTCAGTACTTC.

The rearrangement joins TRBV28 to TRBJ1-2; 9 bases agree with TRBD1. Germline lookup yields CDR1 MDHEN and CDR2 SYDVKM. The CDR3 length is 14 residues. J gave up 8 bases and V 1 base, and 5 bases lay outside the gene matches. The CDR3 reads CASSLSGTGIGYTF. DNA for the CDR3: TGTGCCAGCAGTTTATCCGGGACAGGGATAGGCTACACCTTC.

This chain joins TRBV6-1 and TRBJ2-7, with a possible D match to TRBD2 (6 bases). Germline assignment: CDR1 MNHNS and CDR2 SASEGT. The length of the CDR3 is 14 residues. Trimming took off 6 bases at V and 7 bases at J, with 19 bases between the two ends. The DNA for the CDR3 is TGTGCCAGCAGGGCCGGGACTGCCCGTTTAGAGCAGTACTTC. This codes for CASRAGTARLEQYF.

The rearrangement links TRBV28 to TRBJ1-3, with 7 bases matching TRBD1. The J segment lost 0 bases and the V segment lost 6 bases, leaving 14 bases of the junction unmatched. The CDR3 spans 18 residues. Germline CDR1 is MDHEN and CDR2 is SYDVKM. The CDR3 spells CASSPYGGQEFSGNTIYF. In DNA, the CDR3 is TGTGCCAGCAGCCCTTACGGCGGACAGGAGTTCTCTGGAAACACCATATATTTT. Complete variable domain (other parts from reference TRBV28 and TRBJ1-3): DVKVTQSSRYLVKRTGEKVFLECVQDMDHENMFWYRQDPGLGLRLIYFSYDVKMKEKGDIPEGYSVSREKKERFSLILESASTNQTSMYLCASSPYGGQEFSGNTIYFGEGSWLTVV.

This clone is a singleton in its sample. The chain is built from TRBV28 and TRBJ2-7, with D unresolved. The V end lost 2 bases, the J end lost 5 bases, and 13 bases lay between the germline ends. Germline values: CDR1 MDHEN, CDR2 SYDVKM. The CDR3 is made up of 14 amino acids. CDR3 sequence: CASSLRSLAHEQYF. CDR3 DNA: TGTGCCAGCAGTTTAAGGTCCTTAGCCCACGAGCAGTACTTC.

The V gene is TRBV5-4, the J gene TRBJ2-7, with 8 nucleotides matching TRBD1. With V trimmed by 2 bases and J by 6 bases, 7 bases remained unmatched. Germline CDR1 is SGHNT and CDR2 is YYREEE (reference sequence). This CDR3 comprises 14 residues. The CDR3 here is CASSFGDRFSEQYF. As DNA, the CDR3 is TGTGCCAGCAGCTTTGGGGACAGGTTCTCCGAGCAGTACTTC.

The chain recombines TRBV11-2 with TRBJ2-7; unclear D gene. Trimming took 4 bases from V and 2 from J, leaving 0 bases between them. CDR3 size: 10 residues. Germline CDR1 and CDR2: SGHAT and FQNNGV. The CDR3 region is CASSSYEQYF. The CDR3 bases are TGTGCCAGCAGCTCCTACGAGCAGTACTTC.

The V call is TRBV7-9, the J call TRBJ2-1; 8 positions match TRBD2. The CDR3 spans 13 residues. CDR1 and CDR2 from the germline V gene are SEHNR and FQNEAQ (reference sequence). V lost 6 bases, J lost 12 bases, and 10 bases stayed unmatched. CDR3 region: CASRKGVSGRQFF. CDR3 coding DNA: TGTGCCAGCAGAAAGGGGGTGAGCGGGAGGCAGTTCTTC.

This chain links TRBV4-1 with TRBJ2-3; perhaps TRBD1 as D (6 bases). This CDR3 region has 17 residues. Trimming took 0 bases from V and 4 from J, leaving 17 bases between them. Germline values: CDR1 MGHRA, CDR2 YSYEKL. CDR3 coding DNA: TGCGCCAGCAGCCAAGATGGAACAGGGAATAGGGCAGATACGCAGTATTTT. Its protein is CASSQDGTGNRADTQYF.

Notes on this clone: This sample includes further DNA sequences coding for the same CDR3. The chain combines TRBV9 with TRBJ2-1; possibly TRBD1 for D (6 bases). V gave up 4 bases and J gave up 4 bases, with 9 bases separating them. The CDR3 has 13 amino acids. Germline-derived CDR1 and CDR2 are SGDLS and YYNGEE. CDR3 nucleotides: TGTGCCAGCAGCCCGAGGGGGTACAATGAGCAGTTCTTC. It codes for CASSPRGYNEQFF. Variable domain in full (rest from reference TRBV9 and TRBJ2-1): DSGVTQTPKHLITATGQRVTLRCSPRSGDLSVYWYQQSLDQGLQFLIQYYNGEERAKGNILERFSAQQFPDLHSELNLSSLELGDSALYFCASSPRGYNEQFFGPGTRLTVL.

This chain joins TRBV5-1 and TRBJ2-7; TRBD2 is a possible D gene (6 bases). This CDR3 has 14 residues. CDR1 is SGHRS, CDR2 YFSETQ, per germline. The germline V and J ends were trimmed by 4 bases and 0 bases, with 11 bases remaining between them. The CDR3 bases are TGCGCCAGCAGCCCAATAGCGGTCTCCTACGAGCAGTACTTC. Its translation is CASSPIAVSYEQYF.

A remark on this clone: Different DNA sequences within this sample yield the same CDR3. The gene calls are TRBV5-1 and TRBJ2-7; 9 positions match TRBD2. This CDR3 has 15 residues. V trimming: 0 bases; J trimming: 4 bases; junction bases outside the gene matches: 5. Germline V gene lookup returns CDR1 SGHRS and CDR2 YFSETQ. The chain's CDR3 is CASSLVVSGSYEQYF. The CDR3 DNA follows: TGCGCCAGCAGCTTGGTGGTTAGCGGGAGTTACGAGCAGTACTTC.

This clone was recorded once. The CDR3, as DNA: TGTGCCATCACCCAGGACGGATACTCCTACGAGCAGTACTTC. Translated, it gives CAITQDGYSYEQYF. This chain connects TRBV10-3 to TRBJ2-7, with no clear D. The CDR3 runs 14 residues. CDR1 is ENHRY, CDR2 SYGVKD, per germline. The V end lost 7 bases, the J end lost 0 bases, and 13 bases lay between the germline ends.

J is TRBJ2-7 and V is TRBV10-2, with TRBD1 matching 10 bases. The germline V gene encodes CDR1 WSHSY and CDR2 SAAADI. With 5 bases clipped from V and 7 bases from J, the junction kept 11 bases outside the gene matches. The CDR3 runs 15 residues. The DNA for the CDR3 is TGCGCCAGCAGTAGACCGGGACAGGGGATTGAAGAGCAGTACTTC. It encodes CASSRPGQGIEEQYF.

The rearrangement joins TRBV6-5 to TRBJ1-3; no clear D. CDR3 size: 16 residues. Germline values: CDR1 MNHEY, CDR2 SVGAGI. Trimming pared 2 bases from V and 0 bases from J, leaving 11 bases between. CDR3 coding DNA: TGTGCCAGCAGTTACCGAAGCCGGGGCTCTGGAAACACCATATATTTT. It codes for CASSYRSRGSGNTIYF.